This T cell receptor beta chain appears in the sequencing data of a study of blood T cell repertoires in COVID-19. Looking at the study overall: Whether acute or convalescent, the COVID-19 samples came from the United States, Italy and Spain. In each case, the material was cDNA or gDNA derived from T cells, B-cell-depleted T cells, or PBMCs.

Original handling: For nucleated cells, counts were estimated from reference gene primer amplification. The protocol was immunoSEQ multiplex PCR, while the TCRdb copy is restricted to in-frame clones and leaves out a portion. That table supplies the V and J calls and clone size; D and trimming were determined from the DNA. This sample yields about 140,000 clones, of which about 80% are seen a single time; approximately 3.5% belongs to the top ten. V lost 4 bases and J lost 7; bases outside the gene matches: 4. CDR1 and CDR2 from the germline V gene are LGHDT and YNNKEL (reference sequence). CDR3 length: 14 amino acids.

Material: peripheral blood. J is TRBJ1-6 and V is TRBV3-1 (or the pseudogene TRBV3-2), with 7 positions matching TRBD1. The sequence came from a man between 65 and 80 years old who had recovered from COVID-19. CDR3 in DNA: TGTGCCAGCAGCCTGCGACAGGGAAATTCACCCCTCCACTTT. It encodes CASSLRQGNSPLHF.